Reported below is one T cell receptor beta chain. The antigen is not known. Additional DNA sequences in this sample encode the identical CDR3. The PCR made use of 60 Vbeta and 13 Jbeta primers. Sequenced by immunoSEQ multiplex PCR; TCRdb stores in-frame clones only, minus some. This sample carries some 130,000 clones, about 86% of them seen once, and the ten largest clones take roughly 5%. This record belongs to a study of cytomegalovirus exposure and HLA in healthy donors. Study-wide results and caveats: In an earlier analysis, about 87% or about 30%: the productive usage of most TCR beta V segments. A later analysis reported that several of the most significant clusters appeared to be linked to common viral pathogens, among them Epstein-Barr virus. Altogether, 150 to 200 TCR beta chains were recorded as cytomegalovirus-associated.

Each of the donors was a healthy bone marrow donor. V trimming: 5 bases; J trimming: 5 bases; junction bases outside the gene matches: 14. Germline CDR1 is SGHVS and CDR2 is FQNEAQ. The CDR3 totals 17 residues. The specimen sequenced was PBMCs. The source of this sequence is a woman aged 25-40 years in good health and CMV-seronegative. The rearrangement joins TRBV7-8 to TRBJ2-1; TRBD2 agrees at 8 bases. The CDR3: CASSLERWLAGDNEQFF. CDR3 DNA sequence: TGTGCCAGCAGCCTAGAGCGGTGGCTAGCGGGCGACAATGAGCAGTTCTTC.